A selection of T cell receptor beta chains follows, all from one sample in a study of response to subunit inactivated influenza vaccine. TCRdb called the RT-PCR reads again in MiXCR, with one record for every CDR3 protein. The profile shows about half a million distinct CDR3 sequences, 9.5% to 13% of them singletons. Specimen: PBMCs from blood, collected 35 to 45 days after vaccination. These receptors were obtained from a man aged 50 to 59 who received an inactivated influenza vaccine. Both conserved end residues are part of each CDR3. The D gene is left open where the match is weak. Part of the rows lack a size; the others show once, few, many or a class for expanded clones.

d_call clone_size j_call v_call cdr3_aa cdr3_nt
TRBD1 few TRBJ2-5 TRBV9 CASSAGHRQGFQETQYF TGTGCCAGCAGCGCAGGCCACCGACAGGGGTTCCAAGAGACCCAGTACTTC
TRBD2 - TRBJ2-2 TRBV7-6 CASSPRLAGVTGELFF TGTGCCAGCAGCCCCAGACTAGCGGGGGTCACCGGGGAGCTGTTTTTT
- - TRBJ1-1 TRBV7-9 CASSFGGGYTEAFF TGTGCCAGCAGCTTTGGGGGTGGCTACACTGAAGCTTTCTTT
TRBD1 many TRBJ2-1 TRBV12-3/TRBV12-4 CASTQGQGSYNEQFF TGTGCCAGCACACAGGGACAGGGGTCCTACAATGAGCAGTTCTTC
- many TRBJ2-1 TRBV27 CASSFGSGNEQFF TGTGCCAGCAGTTTCGGTAGTGGTAATGAGCAGTTCTTC
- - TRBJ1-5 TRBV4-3 CASSQDSQGQPQHF TGCGCCAGCAGCCAAGATTCACAGGGTCAGCCCCAGCATTTT
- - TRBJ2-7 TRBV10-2 CASREALGQFYEQYF TGCGCCAGCAGGGAAGCCCTAGGACAGTTCTACGAGCAGTACTTC
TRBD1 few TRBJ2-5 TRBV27 CASSLTGTWKQETQYF TGTGCCAGCAGTTTGACAGGGACCTGGAAGCAAGAGACCCAGTACTTC
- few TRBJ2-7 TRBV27 CASSPYRDTYEQYF TGTGCCAGCAGTCCGTACAGGGATACTTACGAGCAGTACTTC
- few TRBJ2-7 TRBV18 CASSPTRGGAYEQYF TGTGCCAGCTCACCCACCAGGGGGGGGGCCTACGAGCAGTACTTC
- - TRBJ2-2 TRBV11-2 CASTISPTGELFF TGTGCCAGCACAATCAGCCCAACCGGGGAGCTGTTTTTT
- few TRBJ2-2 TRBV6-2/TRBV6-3 CASYTGPYTGELFF TGTGCCAGCTATACGGGCCCTTACACCGGGGAGCTGTTTTTT
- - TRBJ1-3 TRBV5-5 CASNPHSTGNTIYF TGTGCCAGCAACCCCCACTCGACTGGAAACACCATATATTTT
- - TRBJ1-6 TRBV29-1 CSVAQGLNSPLHF TGCAGCGTTGCTCAGGGTCTTAATTCACCCCTCCACTTT
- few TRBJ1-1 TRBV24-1 CATSEAGGGSTEAFF TGTGCCACCAGTGAGGCCGGAGGGGGATCCACTGAAGCTTTCTTT
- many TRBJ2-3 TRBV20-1 CSASLWADTQYF TGCAGTGCTAGCCTGTGGGCAGATACGCAGTATTTT
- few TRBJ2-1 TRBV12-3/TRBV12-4 CASSSSGGRSNEQFF TGTGCCAGCAGTTCCTCGGGGGGCCGGTCCAATGAGCAGTTCTTC
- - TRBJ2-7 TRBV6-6 CASTSGFSYEQYF TGTGCCAGCACCTCGGGGTTCTCCTACGAGCAGTACTTC
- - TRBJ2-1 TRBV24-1 CATSDSGRDYNEQFF TGTGCCACCAGTGATTCGGGACGGGACTACAATGAGCAGTTCTTC
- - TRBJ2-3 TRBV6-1 CASSPLGQRTDTQYF TGTGCCAGCAGTCCCCTTGGACAGCGCACAGATACGCAGTATTTT
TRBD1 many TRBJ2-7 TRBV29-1 CSVTGTGGYEQYF TGCAGCGTGACCGGGACAGGGGGATACGAGCAGTACTTC
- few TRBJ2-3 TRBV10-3 CAISDGFQITAPDTQYF TGTGCCATCAGTGACGGGTTCCAAATAACCGCCCCAGATACGCAGTATTTT